One and the same sample provided the 20 T cell receptor beta chains below, sequenced in a study of shared clonotypes between healthy human individuals. Assay: immunoSEQ multiplex PCR; the TCRdb copy retains only in-frame clones and omits some. The profile shows 1.6 million or so clones, roughly 97% of them singletons. Source material: naive CD4+ T cells sorted from blood. Subset indicated: CD45RA+ positively selected. The receptors were gathered from a man aged 30 to 45 in good health.

The chain is built from TRBV10-2 and TRBJ2-2, with 8 bases identical to TRBD2. V dropped 6 bases and J dropped 6; count of bases not matched to a gene: 3. Germline CDR1 WSHSY, CDR2 SAAADI. The CDR3 has 13 residues. CDR3 nucleotide sequence: TGCGCCAGCAGGCTAGCGGGCGCCGGGGAGCTGTTTTTT. This translates into CASRLAGAGELFF.

This clone showed up just once. The chain combines TRBV5-1 with TRBJ2-1; 11 bases agree with TRBD2. The J segment lost 6 bases and the V segment lost 2 bases, leaving 10 bases of the junction unmatched. This CDR3 region has 17 residues. Germline V gene data show CDR1 as SGHRS and CDR2 as YFSETQ. The CDR3: CASSLGTLAGVVNEQFF. The DNA of the CDR3 is TGCGCCAGCAGCTTAGGCACACTAGCGGGAGTTGTCAATGAGCAGTTCTTC. The complete variable domain, with remaining parts taken from reference TRBV5-1 and TRBJ2-1, reads KAGVTQTPRYLIKTRGQQVTLSCSPISGHRSVSWYQQTPGQGLQFLFEYFSETQRNKGNFPGRFSGRQFSNSRSEMNVSTLELGDSALYLCASSLGTLAGVVNEQFFGPGTRLTVL.

The chain joins TRBV9 to TRBJ1-3; D unclear. Germline CDR1 is SGDLS and CDR2 is YYNGEE. V dropped 0 bases and J dropped 2 bases, with 12 bases sitting between them. This CDR3 is built from 16 residues. The chain's CDR3 is CASSVDLGSTGNTIYF. DNA of the CDR3: TGTGCCAGCAGCGTAGATCTGGGATCAACTGGAAACACCATATATTTT.

The rearrangement links TRBV28 to TRBJ1-1; TRBD1 might be the D (5 bases). Trimming pared 5 bases from V and 1 base from J, leaving 11 bases between. The CDR3 spans 14 residues. The germline CDR1 and CDR2 sequences are MDHEN and SYDVKM. CDR3 coding DNA: TGTGCCAGCAGTCCGGATCAGGGGAACACTGAAGCTTTCTTT. This codes for CASSPDQGNTEAFF.

The rearrangement links TRBV28 to TRBJ2-7; no reliable D call. Germline CDR1 is MDHEN and CDR2 is SYDVKM. The CDR3 loop spans 12 amino acids. Trimming removed 4 bases from V and 6 bases from J, with 10 bases in between. As DNA, the CDR3 is TGTGCCAGCAGTTCCCTTGGGGTCGAGCAGTACTTC. It specifies CASSSLGVEQYF.

V and J are TRBV18 and TRBJ1-2, with 8 positions matching TRBD1. CDR1 KGHSH and CDR2 LQKENI come from the germline V gene. Germline trimming cut 5 bases from V and 0 bases from J; bases unmatched to any gene: 8. The CDR3 loop spans 16 amino acids. The CDR3 here is CASSLRSDRANYGYTF. CDR3 in DNA: TGTGCCAGCTCATTACGATCGGACAGGGCTAACTATGGCTACACCTTC. Drawing the rest from reference TRBV18 and TRBJ1-2, the complete variable domain is NAGVMQNPRHLVRRRGQEARLRCSPMKGHSHVYWYRQLPEEGLKFMVYLQKENIIDESGMPKERFSAEFPKEGPSILRIQQVVRGDSAAYFCASSLRSDRANYGYTFGSGTRLTVV.

The rearrangement uses TRBV7-6 and TRBJ2-7; D might be TRBD1 (5 bases). The CDR3 spans 15 residues. Germline V gene data show CDR1 as SGHVS and CDR2 as FNYEAQ. V was pared by 7 bases and J by 2 bases, with 18 bases between. CDR3 in DNA: TGTGCCAGCATCCACAGGACAAAAAACCCCTACGAGCAGTACTTC. This translates into CASIHRTKNPYEQYF.

The chain recombines TRBV27 with TRBJ2-1, with TRBD2 as a possible D gene (6 bases). V lost 3 bases and J lost 9, with 24 bases in between. This CDR3 is 17 amino acids long. Germline V lookup: CDR1 MNHEY, CDR2 SMNVEV (reference sequence). The CDR3 protein is CASSFAGRGSHSGEQFF. The CDR3 nucleotides are TGTGCCAGCAGTTTCGCGGGGCGTGGGAGTCATAGCGGTGAGCAGTTCTTC.

Points on this clone: A read error may produce the germline difference seen at one junction end. The genes are TRBV7-7 and TRBJ2-3; TRBD2 matches at 10 bases. Germline V CDR1 and CDR2: SSHAT, FNYEAQ (reference sequence). The CDR3 has 19 amino acids. In nucleotides, the CDR3 is TGTGCTAGCAGCCCACGACTCTACAGCGGGAGGGGGCAAACAGATACGCAGTATTTT. This sequence encodes CASSPRLYSGRGQTDTQYF.

V usage is TRBV5-4 and J usage is TRBJ2-5, with a weak D call TRBD1 (6 bases). CDR1 and CDR2 (germline): SGHNT, YYREEE (reference sequence). Trimming took off 3 bases at V and 1 base at J, with 13 bases between the two ends. The CDR3 contains 15 residues. CDR3 sequence reads: CASSSRQALQETQYF. The CDR3 coding sequence is TGTGCCAGCAGCTCCCGACAGGCCCTCCAAGAGACCCAGTACTTC.

The genes are TRBV27 and TRBJ1-4; D possibly corresponds to TRBD1 (6 bases). CDR1 is MNHEY, CDR2 SMNVEV, per germline (reference sequence). V was cut by 10 bases and J by 7 bases, with 19 bases left in between. CDR3 length: 14 amino acids. CDR3 nucleotides: TGTGCCATAGGAAGGGGGGTTGTCGGTGAAAAACTGTTTTTT. This encodes CAIGRGVVGEKLFF. Full variable domain (missing parts from reference TRBV27 and TRBJ1-4): EAQVTQNPRYLITVTGKKLTVTCSQNMNHEYMSWYRQDPGLGLRQIYYSMNVEVTDKGDVPEGYKVSRKEKRNFPLILESPSPNQTSLYFCAIGRGVVGEKLFFGSGTQLSVL.

CDR3 in amino acids: CASSQDPIRRNTQYF. The CDR3, as DNA: TGTGCCAGCAGCCAAGATCCTATCCGAAGGAATACGCAGTATTTT. The chain uses TRBV14 and TRBJ2-3; D not resolved. Germline CDR1 reads SGHDN; CDR2 reads FVKESK. V was clipped by 0 bases and J by 7 bases, with 14 bases between them. The CDR3 totals 15 residues.

V usage is TRBV28 and J usage is TRBJ2-1, with 9 nucleotides matching TRBD2. The junction had 7 bases not matched to a gene; V was cut back by 6 bases and J by 7 bases. Germline loops: CDR1 MDHEN, CDR2 SYDVKM. The CDR3 is 14 residues long. CDR3 loop: CASRYSGSINEQFF. The CDR3 DNA is TGTGCCAGCAGGTATAGCGGGAGTATAAATGAGCAGTTCTTC.

The chain joins TRBV14 to TRBJ1-2; D gene uncertain. Trimming took off 0 bases at V and 2 bases at J, with 13 bases between the two ends. The CDR3 contains 16 residues. Germline values: CDR1 SGHDN, CDR2 FVKESK. CDR3 nucleotide sequence: TGTGCCAGCAGCCAAGATGCGGGAATGCAGAACTATGGCTACACCTTC. Translating it yields CASSQDAGMQNYGYTF.

The chain recombines TRBV4-2 with TRBJ2-5, with 7 bases identical to TRBD2. This CDR3 contains 17 residues. The germline V gene encodes CDR1 LGHNA and CDR2 YNFKEQ. The ends lost 0 bases at V and 4 bases at J; junction bases unmatched: 11. CDR3 nucleotide sequence: TGTGCCAGCAGCCAAGATTACGGGGGGTTGATGGCAGAGACCCAGTACTTC. This codes for CASSQDYGGLMAETQYF.

The chain recombines TRBV5-1 with TRBJ2-1; 8 bases map to TRBD2. Germline V lookup: CDR1 SGHRS, CDR2 YFSETQ. There are 15 residues in the CDR3. Losses at the gene ends were 2 bases for V and 5 bases for J; bases not matched to a gene: 6. The CDR3 sequence is CASSFGGRSNNEQFF. In DNA form, the CDR3 reads TGCGCCAGCAGCTTCGGCGGGAGGTCGAACAATGAGCAGTTCTTC. Full variable domain (missing parts from reference TRBV5-1 and TRBJ2-1): KAGVTQTPRYLIKTRGQQVTLSCSPISGHRSVSWYQQTPGQGLQFLFEYFSETQRNKGNFPGRFSGRQFSNSRSEMNVSTLELGDSALYLCASSFGGRSNNEQFFGPGTRLTVL.

The chain is built from TRBV27 and TRBJ1-2; D may be TRBD1 (6 bases). Germline V gives CDR1 MNHEY, CDR2 SMNVEV (reference sequence). The CDR3 length is 15 residues. V was pared by 0 bases and J by 5 bases, with 13 bases between. The CDR3 spells CASSLSNTGLYGYTF. Here the CDR3 DNA reads TGTGCCAGCAGTTTATCGAATACAGGGCTATATGGCTACACCTTC.

This chain uses TRBV28 with TRBJ2-5; weak D call: TRBD1 (7 bases). Between the trimmed V and J ends, which lost 6 bases and 0 bases, there was a span of 14 bases. The CDR3 consists of 15 residues. CDR1 and CDR2 from the germline V gene are MDHEN and SYDVKM. In nucleotides, the CDR3 is TGTGCCAGCAGACGGGGGACAGCGTACCAAGAGACCCAGTACTTC. Residues: CASRRGTAYQETQYF.

The V call is TRBV10-3, the J call TRBJ2-1; 8 bases fit TRBD2. This CDR3 has 16 residues. Per the germline V gene, CDR1 is ENHRY and CDR2 is SYGVKD. After removal of 2 bases from V and 2 bases from J, the junction contained 5 bases not matched to a gene. In DNA, the CDR3 is TGTGCCATCAGTGAGGGAATAGCGGGGCCCTACAATGAGCAGTTCTTC. Amino acid sequence: CAISEGIAGPYNEQFF.

The chain joins TRBV7-9 to TRBJ2-3, with D perhaps TRBD2 (5 bases). Between the trimmed V and J ends, which lost 3 bases and 2 bases, there was a span of 9 bases. Looked up from germline, CDR1 is SEHNR and CDR2 is FQNEAQ (reference sequence). This CDR3 comprises 14 residues. CDR3 protein: CASSFQDFTDTQYF. In DNA, the CDR3 is TGTGCCAGCAGCTTTCAGGACTTCACAGATACGCAGTATTTT.